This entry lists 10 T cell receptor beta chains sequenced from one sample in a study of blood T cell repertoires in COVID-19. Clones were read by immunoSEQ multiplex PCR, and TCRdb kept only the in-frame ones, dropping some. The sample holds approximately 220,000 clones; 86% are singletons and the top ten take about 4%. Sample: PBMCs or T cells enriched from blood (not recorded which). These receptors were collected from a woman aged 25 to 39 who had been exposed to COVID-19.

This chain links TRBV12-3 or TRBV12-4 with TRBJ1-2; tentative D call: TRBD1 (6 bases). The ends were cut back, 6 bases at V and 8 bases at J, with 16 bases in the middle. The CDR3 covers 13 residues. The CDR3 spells CASRETGIGGYTF. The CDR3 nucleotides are TGTGCCAGCAGAGAAACAGGGATAGGGGGCTACACCTTC.

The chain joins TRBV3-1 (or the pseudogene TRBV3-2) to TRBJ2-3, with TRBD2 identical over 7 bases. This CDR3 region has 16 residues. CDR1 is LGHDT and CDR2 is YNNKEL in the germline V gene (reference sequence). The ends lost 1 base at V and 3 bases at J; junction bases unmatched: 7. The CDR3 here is CASSQGPGEGTDTQYF. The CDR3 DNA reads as TGTGCCAGCAGCCAAGGCCCCGGGGAGGGTACAGATACGCAGTATTTT.

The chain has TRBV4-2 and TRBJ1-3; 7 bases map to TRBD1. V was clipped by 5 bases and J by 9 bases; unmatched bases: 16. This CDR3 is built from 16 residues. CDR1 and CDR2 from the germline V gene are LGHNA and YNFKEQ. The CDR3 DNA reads TGTGCCAGCAGCAGAATGACAGGGAGAGTTCGGAGCACCATATATTTT. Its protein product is CASSRMTGRVRSTIYF.

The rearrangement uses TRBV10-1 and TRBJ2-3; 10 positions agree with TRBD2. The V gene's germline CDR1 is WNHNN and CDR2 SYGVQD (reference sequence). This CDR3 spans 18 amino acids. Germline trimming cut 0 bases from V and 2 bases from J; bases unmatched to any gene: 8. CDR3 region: CASSESPRAGGITDTQYF. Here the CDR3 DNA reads TGCGCCAGCAGTGAGTCCCCTCGAGCGGGGGGGATCACAGATACGCAGTATTTT.

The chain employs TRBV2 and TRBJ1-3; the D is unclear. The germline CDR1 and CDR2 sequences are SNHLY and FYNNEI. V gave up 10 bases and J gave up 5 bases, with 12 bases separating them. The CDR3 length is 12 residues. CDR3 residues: CANAGSRNTIYF. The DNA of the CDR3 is TGTGCCAACGCCGGGTCTCGAAACACCATATATTTT.

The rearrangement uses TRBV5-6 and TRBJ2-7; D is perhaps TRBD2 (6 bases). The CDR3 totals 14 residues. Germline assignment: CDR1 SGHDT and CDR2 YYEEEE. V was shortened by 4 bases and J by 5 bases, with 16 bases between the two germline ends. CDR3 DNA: TGTGCCAGCAGCCCCGTCTTTTCTAGCGACGAGCAGTACTTC. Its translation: CASSPVFSSDEQYF.

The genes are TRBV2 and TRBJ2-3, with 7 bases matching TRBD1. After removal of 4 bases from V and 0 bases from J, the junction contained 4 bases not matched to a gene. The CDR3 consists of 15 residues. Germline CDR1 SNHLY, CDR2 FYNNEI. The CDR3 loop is CASSGTGLSTDTQYF. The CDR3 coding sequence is TGTGCCAGCAGTGGGACAGGCCTGAGCACAGATACGCAGTATTTT.

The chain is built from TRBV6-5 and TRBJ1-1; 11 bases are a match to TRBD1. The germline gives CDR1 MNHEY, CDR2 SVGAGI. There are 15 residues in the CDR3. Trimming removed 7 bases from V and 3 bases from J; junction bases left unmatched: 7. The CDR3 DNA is TGTGCCAGCACCCTAACGGACAGGGGGCACACTGAAGCTTTCTTT. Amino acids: CASTLTDRGHTEAFF.

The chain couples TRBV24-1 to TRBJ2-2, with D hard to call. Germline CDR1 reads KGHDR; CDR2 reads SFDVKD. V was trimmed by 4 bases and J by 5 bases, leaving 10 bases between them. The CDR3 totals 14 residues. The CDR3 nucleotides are TGTGCCACCAGTGACTCCCCCGGGACCGGGGAGCTGTTTTTT. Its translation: CATSDSPGTGELFF.

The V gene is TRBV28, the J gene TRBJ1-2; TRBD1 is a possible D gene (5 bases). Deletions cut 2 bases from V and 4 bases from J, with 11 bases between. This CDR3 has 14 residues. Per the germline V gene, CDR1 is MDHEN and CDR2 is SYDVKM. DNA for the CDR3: TGTGCCAGCAGTTTAACCGGGGGGACCTATGGCTACACCTTC. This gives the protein CASSLTGGTYGYTF.